Below are 26 T cell receptor beta chains sequenced from a single sample in a study of STAT5B mutations in CD4+ large granular lymphocyte leukemia. Some clones are missing from TCRdb's copy, which holds only in-frame ones; the method was immunoSEQ multiplex PCR. The table lists about 48,000 clones, approximately 70% of them singletons. The sample was CD4+ T cells from blood buffy coats. These receptors all come from a human donor in good health.

The V call is TRBV2, the J call TRBJ1-3; 7 nucleotides line up with TRBD1. Per germline, CDR1 SNHLY and CDR2 FYNNEI. This CDR3 spans 18 amino acids. V lost 2 bases and J lost 0; bases outside the gene matches: 10. CDR3 DNA: TGTGCCAGCAGTGAATGGTCTATACAGGGGATCTCTGGAAACACCATATATTTT. Encoded protein: CASSEWSIQGISGNTIYF.

The chain is built from TRBV6-1 and TRBJ1-1; 8 bases are a match to TRBD1. The trim removed 5 bases at V and 8 bases at J, leaving 7 bases unmatched. This CDR3 spans 13 amino acids. The germline gives CDR1 MNHNS, CDR2 SASEGT. The CDR3 coding sequence is TGTGCCAGCAGTAACGACAGGGGTGGAGAAGCTTTCTTT. Its translation is CASSNDRGGEAFF.

This chain uses TRBV19 with TRBJ2-7; D might be TRBD1 or TRBD2, each matching 7 bases. The germline V and J ends were trimmed by 5 bases and 2 bases, with 13 bases remaining between them. From germline, CDR1 is LNHDA and CDR2 SQIVND (reference sequence). This CDR3 is 14 amino acids long. The CDR3 is CASSFQGGPYEQYF. DNA for the CDR3: TGTGCCAGTAGTTTCCAGGGGGGGCCCTACGAGCAGTACTTC.

The chain uses TRBV20-1 and TRBJ1-1; D gene unclear. The V gene's germline CDR1 is DFQATT and CDR2 SNEGSKA (reference sequence). The V gene lost 6 bases and the J gene lost 7 bases, with 12 bases spanning the gap. The CDR3 is 11 residues long. This chain's CDR3 is CSALPTYEAFF. CDR3 bases: TGCAGTGCCCTCCCGACCTATGAAGCTTTCTTT.

This clone appeared a single time. The V call is TRBV18, the J call TRBJ2-2, with D possibly called TRBD1 or TRBD2 (5 bases each). The CDR3 loop spans 18 amino acids. Trimming pared 4 bases from V and 0 bases from J, leaving 18 bases between. The germline CDR1 and CDR2 sequences are KGHSH and LQKENI. CDR3 sequence reads: CASSRREGSLTNTGELFF. In DNA form, the CDR3 reads TGTGCCAGCTCACGGCGAGAGGGGTCACTTACGAACACCGGGGAGCTGTTTTTT.

The chain links TRBV19 to TRBJ2-2; 8 nucleotides agree with TRBD2. Trimming removed 3 bases from V and 5 bases from J; junction bases left unmatched: 5. Germline V gene data show CDR1 as LNHDA and CDR2 as SQIVND (reference sequence). The CDR3 is 15 residues long. DNA of the CDR3: TGTGCCAGTAGTATCGGGACTAGAAGAACCGGGGAGCTGTTTTTT. This codes for CASSIGTRRTGELFF.

There are a few counts of this clone. J is TRBJ2-5 and V is TRBV14; the D gene is possibly TRBD2 (5 bases). Germline V gene lookup returns CDR1 SGHDN and CDR2 FVKESK. The CDR3 runs to 12 residues. V was cut by 4 bases and J by 3 bases, with 6 bases left in between. CDR3 sequence (DNA): TGTGCCAGCAGCCCCGGGAAAGAGACCCAGTACTTC. Translating gives CASSPGKETQYF.

This clone was seen just once. The chain couples TRBV6-6 to TRBJ1-6, with 10 bases aligning to TRBD1. Looked up from germline, CDR1 is MNHNY and CDR2 is SVGAGI (reference sequence). This CDR3 has 14 amino acids. Losses at the gene ends were 4 bases for V and 8 bases for J; bases not matched to a gene: 2. The CDR3 loop is CASSLTGGDSPLHF. The CDR3 DNA follows: TGTGCCAGCAGTTTGACAGGGGGCGATTCACCCCTCCACTTT.

This clone was detected only a few times. This rearrangement joins TRBV6-1 to TRBJ2-7; D tentatively fits TRBD1 or TRBD2 (5 bases each). V was clipped by 3 bases and J by 3 bases, with 9 bases between them. The CDR3 extends over 13 amino acids. Germline V gene data show CDR1 as MNHNS and CDR2 as SASEGT. The CDR3, as DNA: TGTGCCAGCAGTGACGGGACCAACTACGAGCAGTACTTC. This translates into CASSDGTNYEQYF.

This clone showed up just once. The chain couples TRBV2 to TRBJ1-5; 7 bases align to TRBD1. V shed 3 bases and J 6 bases; nucleotides not matched to a gene: 11. The CDR3 has 16 residues. From germline, CDR1 is SNHLY and CDR2 FYNNEI. CDR3 nucleotides: TGTGCCAGCAGTGAGTTGGTAGGGGGCTTGGGTCAGCCCCAGCATTTT. This encodes CASSELVGGLGQPQHF.

This clone has only a few counts. The chain uses TRBV2 and TRBJ1-2; no clear D gene. Deletions cut 4 bases from V and 6 bases from J, with 9 bases between. Germline CDR1 SNHLY, CDR2 FYNNEI. This CDR3 has 12 amino acids. Here the CDR3 DNA reads TGTGCCAGCAGTGGGTCTGGGAATGGCTACACCTTC. Translated, it gives CASSGSGNGYTF.

In regard to this clone: The junction departs from germline at one end; a sequencing error may be responsible. This chain connects TRBV19 to TRBJ1-3, with D tentatively TRBD1 (5 bases). CDR1 is LNHDA and CDR2 is SQIVND in the germline V gene (reference sequence). The length of the CDR3 is 15 residues. The CDR3 coding sequence is TGTGCTAGTAGTATAAAACAGGTCTCTGGAAACACCATATATTTT. Translating it yields CASSIKQVSGNTIYF.

This clone was seen only a few times. The chain employs TRBV18 and TRBJ2-3; D remains unclear. V lost 0 bases and J lost 1, with 8 bases in between. The V gene's germline CDR1 is KGHSH and CDR2 LQKENI. The CDR3 spans 15 residues. The CDR3 DNA reads as TGTGCCAGCTCACCACCGGTCAGAGGCACAGATACGCAGTATTTT. This gives the protein CASSPPVRGTDTQYF. Full variable domain (remainder filled in from reference TRBV18 and TRBJ2-3): NAGVMQNPRHLVRRRGQEARLRCSPMKGHSHVYWYRQLPEEGLKFMVYLQKENIIDESGMPKERFSAEFPKEGPSILRIQQVVRGDSAAYFCASSPPVRGTDTQYFGPGTRLTVL.

The chain is built from TRBV2 and TRBJ2-7; possible D gene TRBD1, 6 bases. Germline lookup yields CDR1 SNHLY and CDR2 FYNNEI. This CDR3 spans 14 amino acids. V lost 2 bases and J lost 3, with 11 bases in between. This chain's CDR3 is CASSELGQLYEQYV. As DNA, the CDR3 is TGTGCCAGCAGTGAACTAGGACAGCTCTACGAGCAGTACGTC.

CDR3 region: CASSQRVVGWGSPLHF. The CDR3 DNA reads as TGTGCCAGCAGCCAAAGAGTTGTGGGGTGGGGGTCACCCCTCCACTTT. This chain joins TRBV14 and TRBJ1-6; tentatively, D is TRBD1 (5 bases). CDR3 length: 16 residues. Trimming stripped 2 bases from V and 10 bases from J, with 18 bases between. From germline, CDR1 is SGHDN and CDR2 FVKESK.

This clone was recorded only once. This sequence joins TRBV4-1 and TRBJ1-4; D remains unclear. The CDR3 runs to 15 residues. V was cut by 0 bases and J by 4 bases, with 9 bases left in between. Germline V gives CDR1 MGHRA, CDR2 YSYEKL. CDR3 protein: CASSQDGRINEKLFF. In DNA form, the CDR3 reads TGCGCCAGCAGCCAAGATGGGCGGATTAATGAAAAACTGTTTTTT.

The V call is TRBV5-1, the J call TRBJ1-6; 8 positions match TRBD1. There are 15 residues in the CDR3. Germline CDR1 and CDR2: SGHRS and YFSETQ. Trimming cost V 7 bases and J 7 bases; bases outside gene matches: 10. The CDR3 is CASGQGLFPNSPLHF. CDR3 DNA: TGCGCCAGCGGACAGGGACTTTTCCCCAATTCACCCCTCCACTTT. The full variable domain, completed using reference TRBV5-1 and TRBJ1-6, is KAGVTQTPRYLIKTRGQQVTLSCSPISGHRSVSWYQQTPGQGLQFLFEYFSETQRNKGNFPGRFSGRQFSNSRSEMNVSTLELGDSALYLCASGQGLFPNSPLHFGNGTRLTVT.

This clone was seen just once. This rearrangement joins TRBV27 to TRBJ2-6; the D gene is possibly TRBD2 (5 bases). Trimming stripped 8 bases from V and 0 bases from J, with 8 bases between. Germline CDR1 and CDR2: MNHEY and SMNVEV (reference sequence). CDR3 length equals 14 residues. Written as DNA, the CDR3 is TGTGCCAGCTGCCGGGGCTCTGGGGCCAACGTCCTGACTTTC. It translates to CASCRGSGANVLTF.

The rearrangement joins TRBV9 to TRBJ1-6; tentatively, D is TRBD1 (5 bases). The V and J ends lost 3 bases and 5 bases respectively, with 12 bases between them. The germline CDR1 and CDR2 sequences are SGDLS and YYNGEE. There are 15 residues in the CDR3. The CDR3 protein is CASSARGLNNSPLHF. Here the CDR3 DNA reads TGTGCCAGCAGCGCGCGGGGCCTAAATAATTCACCCCTCCACTTT.

CDR3 bases: TGTGCCAGCAGTTACCAGTGGGGGGATTCACCCCTCCACTTT. Translation gives CASSYQWGDSPLHF. The V and J genes are TRBV6-5 and TRBJ1-6, with a tentative D call TRBD1 (5 bases). Trimming removed 2 bases at V and 8 bases at J, with 10 bases between. Germline assignment: CDR1 MNHEY and CDR2 SVGAGI. The CDR3 sequence is 14 residues long.

The CDR3 bases are TGCGCCAGCACTCGCGGGGGGCAGTCGGAGACCCAGTACTTC. Translated, it gives CASTRGGQSETQYF. This sequence joins TRBV5-1 and TRBJ2-5; 8 bases line up with TRBD2. Germline assignment: CDR1 SGHRS and CDR2 YFSETQ. V lost 6 bases, J lost 5 bases, and 9 bases stayed unmatched. This CDR3 spans 14 amino acids.

The rearrangement uses TRBV5-6 and TRBJ1-3; 8 nucleotides align to TRBD1. The trim removed 1 base at V and 2 bases at J, leaving 5 bases unmatched. Looked up from germline, CDR1 is SGHDT and CDR2 is YYEEEE. The CDR3 length is 16 residues. The CDR3 nucleotides read TGTGCCAGCAGCTTGTGGGCAGGGGGCACTGGAAACACCATATATTTT. Its translation: CASSLWAGGTGNTIYF.

The chain has TRBV12-1 and TRBJ2-7; the table's D call of TRBD1 was not tested on the DNA. TRBV12-1 is given as a pseudogene. The CDR3 runs 13 residues. The CDR3 protein is CASGASVRYEQYV. Here the CDR3 DNA reads TGTGCCAGCGGGGCATCAGTACGCTACGAGCAGTACGTC.

This clone was seen a single time. J is TRBJ1-4 and V is TRBV7-9; the match to TRBD1 covers 9 bases. The V and J ends lost 10 bases and 1 base, in that order; junction bases with no gene match: 4. There are 14 residues in the CDR3. Germline CDR1 SEHNR, CDR2 FQNEAQ (reference sequence). In DNA form, the CDR3 reads TGTGCCACGACAGGGGGAGTAACTAATGAAAAACTGTTTTTT. This sequence encodes CATTGGVTNEKLFF.

The chain is built from TRBV20-1 and TRBJ2-3; D gene unclear. Germline CDR1 and CDR2: DFQATT and SNEGSKA (reference sequence). The CDR3 is 11 residues long. Trimming stripped 5 bases from V and 4 bases from J, with 7 bases between. CDR3 in DNA: TGCAGTGCTTTACGGGCAGATACGCAGTATTTT. Translated, it gives CSALRADTQYF.

This clone has a single count. This chain's CDR3 is CASSSDRVLGGELFF. The CDR3 bases are TGTGCCAGCAGTTCGGACAGGGTTTTGGGCGGGGAGCTGTTTTTT. V and J are TRBV28 and TRBJ2-2, with 8 bases matching TRBD1. Germline V gene data show CDR1 as MDHEN and CDR2 as SYDVKM. The CDR3 loop spans 15 amino acids. Trimming took 4 bases from V and 7 from J; bases not matched to a gene: 8.